This TCR beta chain was found in a study of technical replicates of blood from several donors. CDR3 length: 14 residues. Losses at the gene ends were 4 bases for V and 8 bases for J; bases not matched to a gene: 7. The germline gives CDR1 MNHEY, CDR2 SVGAGI. The table came from immunoSEQ multiplex PCR; TCRdb's copy has only in-frame clones and leaves some out. The sample carries approximately 82,000 clones, 96% recorded once. The origin of this receptor is a human donor in good health. The J gene is TRBJ1-4, the V gene TRBV6-5; 7 bases are a match to TRBD1. The sequenced sample was T cells isolated from PBMCs. The CDR3 coding sequence is TGTGCCAGCAGTTTACAGGGGATTTTAGAAAAACTGTTTTTT. Translation gives CASSLQGILEKLFF.